Below, one TCR beta chain is given with its context. Its matching antigen is unknown. These data belong to a study of T cell responses to AZD1222 COVID-19 vaccine. For the study at large: Second-dose recipients at about 4 or about 12 weeks were treated as one pooled group.

Produced via immunoSEQ multiplex PCR; TCRdb's table is partial and in-frame only. The sample holds 95,000 to 150,000 clones; approximately 90% are singletons and the top ten take 6% to 9%. CDR3 length equals 15 residues. Trimming took 4 bases from V and 0 from J, leaving 12 bases between them. The germline CDR1 and CDR2 sequences are MNHEY and SMNVEV (reference sequence). The study, taken as a whole, reports: Per reports, nearly half of all spike-specific TCRs target regions that are unmutated in variants. Dominant at 160-218 and 743-854, vaccine-associated CD4 TCRs also spanned spike.

This chain uses TRBV27 with TRBJ1-1, with a weak D call TRBD1 (6 bases). Sample: peripheral blood, taken on day 0 of AZD1222 vaccination. The origin of this receptor is an adult in good health. For the CDR3, the DNA is TGTGCCAGCAGTTCGAGGACAGCCATGAACACTGAAGCTTTCTTT. It yields the protein CASSSRTAMNTEAFF.